The next 16 T cell receptor beta chains were all read from a single sample in a study of blood T cell repertoires in COVID-19. Sequencing was performed with immunoSEQ multiplex PCR; in TCRdb, only in-frame clones are kept and a portion is missing. Of more than 300,000 clones in the sample, 88% were seen once. The sequencing sample was made of PBMCs or T cells enriched from blood (not recorded which). Receptors were obtained from a woman aged 18-29 years who had recovered from COVID-19.

The CDR3 here is CASSLRQGTDTQYF. The CDR3 nucleotides read TGCGCCAGCAGCTTGAGGCAGGGTACAGATACGCAGTATTTT. V is TRBV5-1 and J is TRBJ2-3; TRBD1 might be the D (5 bases). There are 14 residues in the CDR3. Germline V CDR1 and CDR2: SGHRS, YFSETQ. Trimming took 1 base from V and 3 from J, leaving 9 bases between them.

This clone was seen many times. The chain joins TRBV30 to TRBJ2-7; 12 bases match TRBD1. Losses at the gene ends were 0 bases for V and 7 bases for J; bases not matched to a gene: 7. Per germline, CDR1 GTSNPN and CDR2 SVGIG (reference sequence). The CDR3 loop spans 15 amino acids. CDR3 nucleotide sequence: TGTGCCTGGAGTGTACTAGGGACAGGGGGCAAAGAGCAGTACTTC. It is translated as CAWSVLGTGGKEQYF. The complete variable domain, with remaining parts taken from reference TRBV30 and TRBJ2-7, reads SQTIHQWPATLVQPVGSPLSLECTVEGTSNPNLYWYRQAAGRGLQLLFYSVGIGQISSEVPQNLSASRPQDRQFILSSKKLLLSDSGFYLCAWSVLGTGGKEQYFGPGTRLTVT.

This chain uses TRBV29-1 with TRBJ2-7, with 11 positions matching TRBD1. The CDR3 is 12 amino acids. The ends lost 4 bases at V and 7 bases at J; junction bases unmatched: 3. Germline V gives CDR1 SQVTM, CDR2 ANQGSEA. The CDR3 loop is CSVAGDRGEQYF. CDR3 DNA sequence: TGCAGCGTTGCTGGGGACAGGGGGGAGCAGTACTTC.

This sequence joins TRBV19 and TRBJ2-7; D may be TRBD1 (6 bases). Trimming removed 8 bases at V and 11 bases at J, with 25 bases between. Germline loops: CDR1 LNHDA, CDR2 SQIVND (reference sequence). The CDR3 loop spans 14 amino acids. The CDR3 here is CASGKMLGAKVEYF. The DNA of the CDR3 is TGTGCCAGTGGTAAGATGCTGGGGGCGAAGGTAGAGTACTTC.

V is TRBV19 and J is TRBJ1-2; TRBD1 aligns across 7 bases. The CDR3 loop spans 15 amino acids. Germline V lookup: CDR1 LNHDA, CDR2 SQIVND (reference sequence). The junction had 8 bases not matched to a gene; V was cut back by 5 bases and J by 2 bases. The CDR3 bases are TGTGCCAGTAGTCCCACAGGGGAGCCAAACTATGGCTACACCTTC. Amino acids: CASSPTGEPNYGYTF.

This rearrangement joins TRBV24-1 to TRBJ1-2; D unresolved. This CDR3 contains 14 residues. The ends were cut back, 3 bases at V and 0 bases at J, with 7 bases in the middle. Germline V gene sequence: CDR1 KGHDR, CDR2 SFDVKD. In DNA, the CDR3 is TGTGCCACCAGTGATGGGCACCCTAACTATGGCTACACCTTC. It yields the protein CATSDGHPNYGYTF.

The chain couples TRBV7-8 to TRBJ1-6, with D uncertain. Trimming left V 5 bases short and J 7 bases short, with 15 bases between. The length of the CDR3 is 15 residues. From germline, CDR1 is SGHVS and CDR2 FQNEAQ. Here the CDR3 reads CASSPASAHNSPLHF. The CDR3 DNA follows: TGTGCCAGCAGCCCCGCAAGCGCCCACAATTCACCCCTCCACTTT.

This chain joins TRBV18 and TRBJ2-2; 7 bases line up with TRBD1. After removal of 3 bases from V and 3 bases from J, the junction contained 7 bases not matched to a gene. CDR1 is KGHSH, CDR2 LQKENI, per germline. The CDR3 length is 16 residues. DNA for the CDR3: TGTGCCAGCTCACCCAGAGTAGGGGGCGACACCGGGGAGCTGTTTTTT. Its translation is CASSPRVGGDTGELFF.

The gene calls are TRBV27 and TRBJ2-7, with TRBD1 matching over 7 bases. The ends lost 6 bases at V and 4 bases at J; junction bases unmatched: 6. The CDR3 length is 13 residues. Germline CDR1 reads MNHEY; CDR2 reads SMNVEV (reference sequence). The CDR3 DNA reads TGTGCCAGCAGCTCGGGACAGTCTTACGAGCAGTACTTC. Translation: CASSSGQSYEQYF.

CDR3 region: CASSCYPGTPADYGYTF. The CDR3 DNA is TGCGCCAGCAGCTGCTACCCCGGGACACCGGCGGACTATGGCTACACCTTC. The chain links TRBV5-1 to TRBJ1-2, with D maybe TRBD1 (6 bases). The CDR3 is made up of 17 amino acids. Per germline, CDR1 SGHRS and CDR2 YFSETQ. V shed 3 bases and J shed 3 bases, with 21 bases lying between them. Looking up the rest from reference TRBV5-1 and TRBJ1-2 gives the full variable domain: KAGVTQTPRYLIKTRGQQVTLSCSPISGHRSVSWYQQTPGQGLQFLFEYFSETQRNKGNFPGRFSGRQFSNSRSEMNVSTLELGDSALYLCASSCYPGTPADYGYTFGSGTRLTVV.

The V call is TRBV6-5, the J call TRBJ1-2; 7 bases fit TRBD1. The CDR3 consists of 13 residues. In germline, CDR1 is MNHEY, CDR2 SVGAGI. V was pared by 6 bases and J by 5 bases, with 6 bases of the junction left unmatched. CDR3 nucleotide sequence: TGTGCCAGCAGACCAAGACAGGGTTATGGCTACACCTTC. Its translation: CASRPRQGYGYTF.

The V gene is TRBV2, the J gene TRBJ1-1; D possibly corresponds to TRBD1 (6 bases). Germline V gene data show CDR1 as SNHLY and CDR2 as FYNNEI. There are 17 residues in the CDR3. The V end was cut by 3 bases, the J end by 0 bases, with 17 bases between. CDR3 protein: CASSDISRQDLNTEAFF. CDR3 sequence (DNA): TGTGCCAGCAGTGATATTAGCCGACAGGACTTGAACACTGAAGCTTTCTTT.

This chain connects TRBV28 to TRBJ2-1; 11 bases match TRBD1. This CDR3 is built from 16 residues. V was clipped by 5 bases and J by 3 bases; unmatched bases: 6. Germline CDR1 is MDHEN and CDR2 is SYDVKM. CDR3 DNA sequence: TGTGCCAGCAGTCGATCCGGGACAGGGGGCTACAATGAGCAGTTCTTC. Translation: CASSRSGTGGYNEQFF.

The chain combines TRBV6-5 with TRBJ1-2, with TRBD1 matching over 7 bases. V lost 6 bases to trimming and J lost 11 bases; unmatched junction nucleotides: 18. There are 15 residues in the CDR3. Germline V gene lookup returns CDR1 MNHEY and CDR2 SVGAGI. CDR3 nucleotide sequence: TGTGCCAGCAGCCCATGGGCCGGGACAGAGGGCCCTTACACCTTC. Translated: CASSPWAGTEGPYTF.

This clone showed up just once. V usage is TRBV12-3 or TRBV12-4 and J usage is TRBJ1-2; 11 positions agree with TRBD1. The V and J ends lost 7 bases and 6 bases, in that order; junction bases with no gene match: 4. CDR3 length: 13 amino acids. CDR3 loop: CASTGTGGNGYTF. The CDR3 region has the DNA TGTGCCAGCACCGGGACAGGGGGGAATGGCTACACCTTC.

The chain has TRBV18 and TRBJ2-5, with a weak D call TRBD2 (5 bases). Germline V gene lookup returns CDR1 KGHSH and CDR2 LQKENI. Deletions cut 4 bases from V and 2 bases from J, with 8 bases between. The CDR3 sequence is 13 residues long. CDR3 sequence: CASSRGAQETQYF. CDR3 DNA sequence: TGTGCCAGCTCACGGGGAGCTCAAGAGACCCAGTACTTC.